The 28 T cell receptor beta chains presented below share a single source sample, sequenced in a study of Graves' ophthalmopathy and Graves' hyperthyroidism (dated by TCRdb to the late 2010s). Sequencing used an Illumina HiSeq 2000. For repertoire sequencing, the TCR beta CDR3 regions were amplified from RNA transcripts. The first round was an RT-PCR using HTBI primers with the Qiagen OneStep RT-PCR kit, and this first round was followed by a second-round multiplex PCR, then size selection and purification. The public sequencing data were trimmed at Q25 with fastp and processed into clonotypes with MiXCR by TCRdb, which kept only in-frame beta chains. Duplicate CDR3 protein sequences are folded into a single record with the most common DNA and genes. This sample lists approximately 1.2 million distinct CDR3 sequences; about 38% were detected once. The leading ten clones occupy 11% of the sample. Sequencing input: peripheral blood or thyroid tissue (not recorded which). The receptors were gathered from an adult man with Graves' hyperthyroidism.

There are a few counts of this clonotype. The chain couples TRBV5-5 to TRBJ1-1, with D perhaps matching TRBD1 (5 bases). The germline V gene encodes CDR1 SGHKS and CDR2 YYEKEE (reference sequence). This CDR3 spans 14 amino acids. V gave up 1 base and J gave up 5 bases, with 12 bases separating them. This CDR3 is CASSLSGAVTEAFF. DNA of the CDR3: TGTGCCAGCAGCTTGTCCGGGGCCGTTACTGAAGCTTTCTTT.

Comment on this clonotype: The junction shows a germline mismatch at one end, possibly a read error. The V call is TRBV20-1, the J call TRBJ2-7; D may match TRBD1 or TRBD2 (6 bases each). The V gene's germline CDR1 is DFQATT and CDR2 SNEGSKA (reference sequence). The CDR3 loop spans 13 amino acids. CDR3 sequence (DNA): TGCAGTGTTAGAAGGGGGGACTCCTACGAGCAGTACTTC. It specifies CSVRRGDSYEQYF.

The table lists this clonotype with many counts. The J gene is TRBJ2-7, the V gene TRBV12-3 or TRBV12-4, with D possibly being TRBD2 (6 bases). Deletions cut 6 bases from V and 2 bases from J, with 20 bases between. The CDR3 loop spans 16 amino acids. CDR3 sequence reads: CASSEEGPATPYEQYF. For the CDR3, the DNA is TGTGCCAGCAGCGAGGAGGGGCCGGCAACCCCCTACGAGCAGTACTTC.

The chain has TRBV29-1 and TRBJ1-4; D call uncertain. This CDR3 is built from 13 residues. Germline CDR1 reads SQVTM; CDR2 reads ANQGSEA. V was shortened by 8 bases and J by 8 bases, with 18 bases between the two germline ends. The CDR3 nucleotides read TGCAGCAGTGACTCGGTGGGAAGCGAAAAACTGTTTTTT. This sequence encodes CSSDSVGSEKLFF.

This clonotype has more than one count but fewer than ten. V and J are TRBV9 and TRBJ2-2; 8 nucleotides agree with TRBD2. Germline V gene lookup returns CDR1 SGDLS and CDR2 YYNGEE. V trimming: 4 bases; J trimming: 6 bases; junction bases outside the gene matches: 11. The CDR3 totals 16 residues. CDR3 DNA: TGTGCCAGCAGCCTCAGCGGGAGTTTTAGCTCCGGGGAGCTGTTTTTT. Its translation: CASSLSGSFSSGELFF.

This clonotype was recorded a few times. The CDR3 bases are TGTGCCAGCAGTTTGCAGGGTTCGAACACCGGGGAGCTGTTTTTT. It encodes CASSLQGSNTGELFF. V is TRBV28 and J is TRBJ2-2; tentatively, D is TRBD1 (5 bases). Germline CDR1 reads MDHEN; CDR2 reads SYDVKM. This CDR3 region has 15 residues. The V end was cut by 3 bases, the J end by 0 bases, with 8 bases between.

This clonotype was observed a few times. Sequence at one end of the junction differs from germline and may be a read error. V is TRBV10-3 and J is TRBJ1-3, with a weak D call TRBD1 (5 bases). CDR1 is ENHRY and CDR2 is SYGVKD in the germline V gene. The CDR3 sequence is 16 residues long. CDR3 DNA sequence: TGTGCCAGCAGTCCGACCGGGACTTACTCTGGAAACACCATATATTTT. It encodes CASSPTGTYSGNTIYF.

This clonotype has just a few counts. This CDR3 reads CATSDSASGEQYF. Written as DNA, the CDR3 is TGTGCCACCAGTGATAGCGCCTCGGGGGAGCAGTACTTC. The V and J genes are TRBV24-1 and TRBJ2-7, with a possible D match to TRBD2 (5 bases). The V gene's germline CDR1 is KGHDR and CDR2 SFDVKD. The CDR3 is 13 residues long. The V and J ends lost 3 bases and 7 bases respectively, with 12 bases between them.

This clonotype was seen repeatedly, ten times or more. The rearrangement links TRBV5-1 to TRBJ1-3; maybe TRBD1 (5 bases). The CDR3 sequence is 14 residues long. Germline loops: CDR1 SGHRS, CDR2 YFSETQ. V lost 4 bases to trimming and J lost 0 bases, with 8 bases between them. The CDR3 loop reads CASSQGDSGNTIYF. CDR3 nucleotides: TGCGCCAGCAGCCAAGGGGACTCTGGAAACACCATATATTTT.

This clonotype has ten or more counts. The rearrangement uses TRBV29-1 and TRBJ2-6; D is perhaps TRBD1 (6 bases). The CDR3 totals 15 residues. Germline loops: CDR1 SQVTM, CDR2 ANQGSEA. The V and J ends lost 7 bases and 3 bases respectively, with 16 bases between them. This chain's CDR3 is CSAQGLADGANVLTF. The CDR3 DNA follows: TGCAGCGCCCAGGGGCTCGCGGATGGGGCCAACGTCCTGACTTTC.

The chain is built from TRBV10-3 and TRBJ2-7; TRBD1 might be the D (5 bases). V was clipped by 5 bases and J by 2 bases, with 13 bases between them. Looked up from germline, CDR1 is ENHRY and CDR2 is SYGVKD. The CDR3 contains 14 residues. This CDR3 is CAISYGRVTYEQYF. CDR3 bases: TGTGCCATCAGTTACGGCAGGGTAACCTACGAGCAGTACTTC.

Many counts were recorded for this clonotype. J is TRBJ1-1 and V is TRBV7-9; D is unresolved. Per germline, CDR1 SEHNR and CDR2 FQNEAQ (reference sequence). The CDR3 runs to 14 residues. With 1 base removed from V and 3 bases from J, the gap between germline ends came to 9 bases. The CDR3 reads CASSLVSPDTEAFF. The CDR3 region has the DNA TGTGCCAGCAGCTTAGTTAGTCCCGACACTGAAGCTTTCTTT.

This clonotype was counted only a few times. The chain combines TRBV5-1 with TRBJ2-3; D tentatively reads TRBD1 or TRBD2 (6 bases each). Germline CDR1 and CDR2: SGHRS and YFSETQ. This CDR3 is 14 amino acids long. Deletions cut 5 bases from V and 3 bases from J, with 13 bases between. CDR3 sequence (DNA): TGCGCCAGCAGTTCTGCGGGGACAACAGATACGCAGTATTTT. Its protein is CASSSAGTTDTQYF.

This clonotype has only a few counts. The gene calls are TRBV19 and TRBJ1-4, with TRBD1 as a possible D gene (6 bases). V was pared by 2 bases and J by 8 bases, with 12 bases between. This CDR3 spans 14 amino acids. From germline, CDR1 is LNHDA and CDR2 SQIVND (reference sequence). CDR3 residues: CASSIRGLGEKLFF. Written as DNA, the CDR3 is TGTGCCAGTAGTATACGGGGGCTAGGAGAAAAACTGTTTTTT.

This clonotype was recorded only once. This CDR3 is missing its conserved last phenylalanine or tryptophan, likely due to a read error. CDR3 nucleotide sequence: TGTGCCAGCAGCCAAGAGAGGGGAAAAGCTTTCCTT. It yields the protein CASSQERGKAFL. The chain links TRBV3-1 to TRBJ1-1; D might be TRBD1 (5 bases). Germline assignment: CDR1 LGHDT and CDR2 YNNKEL (reference sequence). V was pared by 0 bases and J by 9 bases, with 8 bases between. The CDR3 covers 12 residues.

This clonotype was counted many times. The J gene is TRBJ2-2, the V gene TRBV5-1, with TRBD1 matching over 10 bases. In germline, CDR1 is SGHRS, CDR2 YFSETQ. The CDR3 runs to 15 residues. Losses at the gene ends were 4 bases for V and 2 bases for J; bases not matched to a gene: 2. In DNA form, the CDR3 reads TGCGCCAGCAGCGGGACAGGGGCTAACACCGGGGAGCTGTTTTTT. Its protein is CASSGTGANTGELFF.

Ten or more counts support this clonotype. The gene calls are TRBV20-1 and TRBJ2-5; 8 bases align to TRBD1. Germline V gene data show CDR1 as DFQATT and CDR2 as SNEGSKA (reference sequence). J was trimmed by 5 bases and V by 5 bases; bases with no gene match: 7. This CDR3 has 13 amino acids. The DNA of the CDR3 is TGCAGTGCTCAGACAGGGGTGGTGGAGACCCAGTACTTC. This gives the protein CSAQTGVVETQYF.

This clonotype has at least ten counts. J is TRBJ2-7 and V is TRBV20-1; TRBD1 matches 9 bases. The germline gives CDR1 DFQATT, CDR2 SNEGSKA (reference sequence). The CDR3 contains 13 residues. The V gene end was trimmed by 5 bases and the J gene end by 2 bases; junction bases not matched to a gene: 4. The DNA of the CDR3 is TGCAGTGCTGAACAGGGGGCCCCCTACGAGCAGTACTTC. Amino acids: CSAEQGAPYEQYF.

This clonotype was counted at least ten times. This sequence joins TRBV9 and TRBJ2-7; 9 bases agree with TRBD2. This CDR3 spans 15 amino acids. The germline gives CDR1 SGDLS, CDR2 YYNGEE. V was pared by 4 bases and J by 0 bases, with 5 bases of the junction left unmatched. For the CDR3, the DNA is TGTGCCAGCAGCCCAACTAGCGGGTTCTCCTACGAGCAGTACTTC. It translates to CASSPTSGFSYEQYF.

This clonotype appeared many times. The rearrangement joins TRBV6-5 to TRBJ2-7; possible D gene TRBD2, 5 bases. The CDR3 spans 14 residues. V lost 2 bases and J 2 bases, leaving 10 bases between the germline ends. The germline V gene encodes CDR1 MNHEY and CDR2 SVGAGI. CDR3 sequence (DNA): TGTGCCAGCAGTTACCAAAGCGGCCCCTACGAGCAGTACTTC. Its translation is CASSYQSGPYEQYF.

About this clonotype: Just one base apart from a much larger clone, this may be a read error. V and J are TRBV20-1 and TRBJ1-6; D is unresolved. The CDR3 length is 14 residues. The germline V gene encodes CDR1 DFQATT and CDR2 SNEGSKA (reference sequence). V was pared by 0 bases and J by 10 bases, with 13 bases between. CDR3 residues: CSARDPDGGSPLHF. The CDR3 coding sequence is TGCAGTGCTAGAGATCCGGACGGCGGATCACCCCTCCACTTT.

This clonotype was seen at least ten times. J is TRBJ2-7 and V is TRBV14; perhaps D is TRBD1 or TRBD2 (7 bases each). The CDR3 extends over 15 amino acids. The V gene's germline CDR1 is SGHDN and CDR2 FVKESK. Trimming took off 0 bases at V and 2 bases at J, with 11 bases between the two ends. The CDR3 loop reads CASSQEQGGAYEQYF. For the CDR3, the DNA is TGTGCCAGCAGCCAAGAGCAGGGGGGGGCCTACGAGCAGTACTTC.

This clonotype has ten or more counts. The genes are TRBV10-1 and TRBJ1-1; D is undetermined. The germline V gene encodes CDR1 WNHNN and CDR2 SYGVQD (reference sequence). The CDR3 consists of 15 residues. V lost 6 bases to trimming and J lost 1 base, with 15 bases between them. The CDR3 DNA is TGCGCCAGCAGGCCGTCGTTGGGGAAGAACACTGAAGCTTTCTTT. Its translation: CASRPSLGKNTEAFF.

This clonotype was found many times. The chain couples TRBV29-1 to TRBJ1-4, with D tentatively TRBD1 (5 bases). Per germline, CDR1 SQVTM and CDR2 ANQGSEA. The V end was cut by 7 bases, the J end by 3 bases, with 9 bases between. CDR3 length: 12 residues. The CDR3 nucleotides are TGCAGCGCAGGGTGGTCTAATGAAAAACTGTTTTTT. This translates into CSAGWSNEKLFF.

The chain employs TRBV6-5 and TRBJ1-5, with TRBD1 as a possible D gene (5 bases). Germline V gives CDR1 MNHEY, CDR2 SVGAGI. V was clipped by 4 bases and J by 3 bases, with 16 bases between them. CDR3 length equals 16 residues. Here the CDR3 reads CASSFVRASNNQPQHF. CDR3 nucleotides: TGTGCCAGCAGTTTTGTCAGGGCATCGAACAATCAGCCCCAGCATTTT.

The sample holds many counts of this clonotype. The rearrangement joins TRBV4-1 to TRBJ2-7; D possibly corresponds to TRBD2 (5 bases). Germline CDR1 and CDR2: MGHRA and YSYEKL. The CDR3 consists of 15 residues. Trimming cost V 1 base and J 6 bases, with 16 bases left between them. CDR3 in amino acids: CASSQVDGIGSEQYF. The DNA for the CDR3 is TGCGCCAGCAGCCAAGTGGACGGGATAGGCTCCGAGCAGTACTTC.

This rearrangement joins TRBV11-1 to TRBJ1-3; D is perhaps TRBD1 (5 bases). Germline V lookup: CDR1 SGHAT, CDR2 FQDESV (reference sequence). This CDR3 spans 13 amino acids. V was cut by 5 bases and J by 12 bases, with 17 bases left in between. The CDR3 is CASSLCRDYSIYF. The CDR3 region has the DNA TGTGCCAGCAGCCTGTGCCGGGACTACAGCATATATTTT.

This clonotype occurred a few times. The V gene is TRBV20-1, the J gene TRBJ1-5; no clear D. Germline assignment: CDR1 DFQATT and CDR2 SNEGSKA (reference sequence). This CDR3 region has 15 residues. Trimming shortened V by 3 bases and J by 6 bases, and 18 bases separated the two germline ends. CDR3 in amino acids: CSARVHGPWVQPQHF. CDR3 coding DNA: TGCAGTGCTAGGGTCCACGGACCGTGGGTTCAGCCCCAGCATTTT.